One sample yielded the 32 T cell receptor beta chains listed below, sequenced in a study of radiation and T cells in renal cell carcinoma. As for time point: blood 2 weeks post-SBRT. Stated treatment: 15 Gy SBRT to primary tumor, nephrectomy 4 weeks later. Some clones are missing from TCRdb's copy, which holds only in-frame ones; the method was immunoSEQ multiplex PCR. The sample includes some 50,000 clones, 80% seen only once; the top ten take around 29%. The sequences come from blood, collected from a patient whose treatment included radiotherapy and nephrectomy. These receptors were taken from a woman in her 70s with renal cell carcinoma.

The chain links TRBV18 to TRBJ1-2, with TRBD1 matching 10 bases. This CDR3 has 14 residues. V was clipped by 5 bases and J by 4 bases; unmatched bases: 4. Germline values: CDR1 KGHSH, CDR2 LQKENI. CDR3 in DNA: TGTGCCAGCTCATCGACAGGGGGCGGCTATGGCTACACCTTC. It specifies CASSSTGGGYGYTF.

The sample holds a few counts of this clone. The chain has TRBV9 and TRBJ1-1; 8 bases line up with TRBD1. The CDR3 sequence is 16 residues long. The ends lost 0 bases at V and 4 bases at J; junction bases unmatched: 8. The germline V gene has CDR1 SGDLS and CDR2 YYNGEE. In DNA form, the CDR3 reads TGTGCCAGCAGCGTAGCGGACAGGGCCGGTGTCACTGAAGCTTTCTTT. This translates into CASSVADRAGVTEAFF.

This clone has a handful of counts. The V call is TRBV28, the J call TRBJ1-5; tentative D call: TRBD1 (5 bases). The CDR3 runs 13 residues. V gave up 11 bases and J gave up 2 bases, with 13 bases separating them. The V gene's germline CDR1 is MDHEN and CDR2 SYDVKM. The chain's CDR3 is CALGEVGNQPQHF. The DNA for the CDR3 is TGTGCCCTAGGGGAGGTCGGCAATCAGCCCCAGCATTTT.

This clone was seen a handful of times. J is TRBJ1-1 and V is TRBV19; the D is unclear. V lost 5 bases and J 0 bases, leaving 13 bases between the germline ends. CDR1 is LNHDA and CDR2 is SQIVND in the germline V gene (reference sequence). CDR3 size: 15 residues. The CDR3, as DNA: TGTGCCAGTAGTGGCCCGTGGCAGGTGAACACTGAAGCTTTCTTT. Amino acid sequence: CASSGPWQVNTEAFF.

This rearrangement joins TRBV15 to TRBJ2-7; 7 nucleotides match TRBD2. After removal of 3 bases from V and 3 bases from J, the junction contained 8 bases not matched to a gene. CDR3 size: 15 residues. Per germline, CDR1 LNHNV and CDR2 YYDKDF (reference sequence). The CDR3 sequence is CATSRGDSGNYEQYF. CDR3 nucleotide sequence: TGTGCCACCAGCAGGGGAGACAGCGGGAACTACGAGCAGTACTTC.

The V and J genes are TRBV18 and TRBJ1-1, with D tentatively TRBD1 (5 bases). This CDR3 is built from 15 residues. Trimming removed 0 bases at V and 1 base at J, with 9 bases between. Per germline, CDR1 KGHSH and CDR2 LQKENI. CDR3 amino acids: CASSPPSGANTEAFF. The CDR3 DNA sequence: TGTGCCAGCTCACCACCGAGTGGGGCGAACACTGAAGCTTTCTTT.

The rearrangement joins TRBV2 to TRBJ2-5; D might be TRBD2 (5 bases). This CDR3 has 13 residues. The germline CDR1 and CDR2 sequences are SNHLY and FYNNEI. Trimming left V 3 bases short and J 4 bases short, with 9 bases between. CDR3 DNA: TGTGCCAGCAGTGAGTTGCGGGCAGAGACCCAGTACTTC. Translation gives CASSELRAETQYF.

The genes are TRBV6-1 and TRBJ1-5; 7 bases agree with TRBD1. With V trimmed by 4 bases and J by 5 bases, 5 bases remained unmatched. The germline CDR1 and CDR2 sequences are MNHNS and SASEGT. The CDR3 sequence is 14 residues long. CDR3 in DNA: TGTGCCAGCAGTGGGGTAGGGGGCGATCAGCCCCAGCATTTT. The encoded protein is CASSGVGGDQPQHF.

The rearrangement links TRBV29-1 to TRBJ1-1, with 7 bases lining up with TRBD1. The CDR3 length is 18 residues. The V gene's germline CDR1 is SQVTM and CDR2 ANQGSEA. With V trimmed by 6 bases and J by 0 bases, 19 bases remained unmatched. The CDR3 region is CSVALPGQLSPMNTEAFF. Here the CDR3 DNA reads TGCAGCGTAGCATTACCGGGACAGTTATCTCCCATGAACACTGAAGCTTTCTTT.

The chain is built from TRBV6-5 and TRBJ1-1; D is ambiguous. The CDR3 runs 16 residues. Germline CDR1 is MNHEY and CDR2 is SVGAGI. V was cut by 0 bases and J by 1 base, with 12 bases left in between. The CDR3 loop is CASSYSWFLANTEAFF. The CDR3 region has the DNA TGTGCCAGCAGTTACTCCTGGTTCTTAGCGAACACTGAAGCTTTCTTT.

The rearrangement links TRBV19 to TRBJ1-1; D is undetermined. The length of the CDR3 is 14 residues. V lost 5 bases to trimming and J lost 7 bases, with 17 bases between them. The germline CDR1 and CDR2 sequences are LNHDA and SQIVND (reference sequence). The CDR3 coding sequence is TGTGCCAGTAGTGACAATGGGTTTACCCTTGAAGCTTTCTTT. This encodes CASSDNGFTLEAFF.

The chain combines TRBV19 with TRBJ2-5, with D perhaps TRBD1 (5 bases). Per germline, CDR1 LNHDA and CDR2 SQIVND (reference sequence). This CDR3 has 12 amino acids. Trimming pared 6 bases from V and 8 bases from J, leaving 13 bases between. CDR3 in amino acids: CASSKDSSTQYF. The CDR3, as DNA: TGTGCCAGTAGCAAAGACAGCTCTACCCAGTACTTC. Supplemented by reference TRBV19 and TRBJ2-5, the full variable domain reads DGGITQSPKYLFRKEGQNVTLSCEQNLNHDAMYWYRQDPGQGLRLIYYSQIVNDFQKGDIAEGYSVSREKKESFPLTVTSAQKNPTAFYLCASSKDSSTQYFGPGTRLLVL.

V is TRBV6-5 and J is TRBJ1-2; 9 positions match TRBD1. The ends lost 6 bases at V and 6 bases at J; junction bases unmatched: 8. The germline V gene encodes CDR1 MNHEY and CDR2 SVGAGI. The CDR3 contains 14 residues. CDR3 in amino acids: CASRAAGQGDGYTF. As DNA, the CDR3 is TGTGCCAGCAGGGCGGCGGGACAGGGCGATGGCTACACCTTC.

This clone was found a few times. This chain links TRBV9 with TRBJ1-1; D remains ambiguous. CDR1 and CDR2 from the germline V gene are SGDLS and YYNGEE. V lost 0 bases to trimming and J lost 1 base, with 7 bases between them. The length of the CDR3 is 14 residues. CDR3 nucleotide sequence: TGTGCCAGCAGCGTAGCGACGGCGAACACTGAAGCTTTCTTT. It codes for CASSVATANTEAFF.

This clone appeared a single time. The genes are TRBV5-1 and TRBJ2-1; 9 nucleotides agree with TRBD1. Germline CDR1 and CDR2: SGHRS and YFSETQ. The CDR3 contains 17 residues. V lost 4 bases, J lost 4 bases, and 12 bases stayed unmatched. CDR3 sequence reads: CASSQGDRGGTYNEQFF. The CDR3 nucleotides read TGCGCCAGCAGCCAAGGCGACAGGGGGGGAACATACAATGAGCAGTTCTTC.

This rearrangement joins TRBV7-2 to TRBJ2-7, with 9 nucleotides matching TRBD1. Germline values: CDR1 SGHTA, CDR2 FQGNSA. The V segment lost 5 bases and the J segment 8 bases; nucleotides outside the gene matches: 13. The CDR3 consists of 15 residues. CDR3 sequence: CASSVERGTGSKQYF. Here the CDR3 DNA reads TGTGCCAGCAGCGTAGAGAGGGGGACAGGGTCGAAGCAGTACTTC.

The chain joins TRBV6-4 to TRBJ1-2; a weak D match, TRBD1 (6 bases). Trimming stripped 2 bases from V and 3 bases from J, with 16 bases between. In germline, CDR1 is MRHNA, CDR2 SNTAGT. The CDR3 runs to 16 residues. CDR3 sequence (DNA): TGTGCCAGCAGTGACACAGGACAGCCCCCTGACTATGGCTACACCTTC. Translation gives CASSDTGQPPDYGYTF.

This clone has just a few counts. The chain employs TRBV28 and TRBJ1-3, with 7 nucleotides matching TRBD1. The trim removed 2 bases at V and 0 bases at J, leaving 10 bases unmatched. Germline V gives CDR1 MDHEN, CDR2 SYDVKM. The CDR3 is 18 amino acids. CDR3 nucleotide sequence: TGTGCCAGCAGTTTAGGTATTGGGACAGATACCTCTGGAAACACCATATATTTT. It codes for CASSLGIGTDTSGNTIYF.

The chain joins TRBV7-8 to TRBJ2-1; 12 bases line up with TRBD2. Germline CDR1 SGHVS, CDR2 FQNEAQ. V gave up 5 bases and J gave up 8 bases; unmatched junction bases: 10. This CDR3 spans 16 amino acids. The CDR3 DNA reads as TGTGCCAGCAGCCGCCGGTCTAGCGGGGGGGCTGATGAGCAGTTCTTC. Its translation: CASSRRSSGGADEQFF.

The chain joins TRBV6-6 to TRBJ2-7, with TRBD1 matching over 10 bases. This CDR3 contains 12 residues. V lost 8 bases, J lost 9 bases, and 7 bases stayed unmatched. Germline values: CDR1 MNHNY, CDR2 SVGAGI (reference sequence). CDR3: CASGTGDSGQYF. In DNA form, the CDR3 reads TGTGCCAGCGGGACAGGGGATTCAGGGCAGTACTTC.

V is TRBV7-2 and J is TRBJ2-7; D is unclear. V was trimmed by 6 bases and J by 2 bases, leaving 11 bases between them. The CDR3 covers 13 residues. The germline gives CDR1 SGHTA, CDR2 FQGNSA. The CDR3 DNA follows: TGTGCCAGCAGGGCAGACCCTACCTACGAGCAGTACTTC. Translation: CASRADPTYEQYF.

This clone was seen once. The rearrangement joins TRBV18 to TRBJ1-2, with D perhaps TRBD1 (5 bases). V was shortened by 2 bases and J by 3 bases, with 10 bases between the two germline ends. The CDR3 contains 14 residues. The V gene's germline CDR1 is KGHSH and CDR2 LQKENI. The CDR3 DNA is TGTGCCAGCTCACCAAGGGACGGAGACTATGGCTACACCTTC. Amino acid sequence: CASSPRDGDYGYTF.

This sequence joins TRBV4-1 and TRBJ2-1; the match to TRBD2 covers 13 bases. The CDR3 has 16 amino acids. The V gene's germline CDR1 is MGHRA and CDR2 YSYEKL. V trimming: 1 base; J trimming: 7 bases; junction bases outside the gene matches: 4. As DNA, the CDR3 is TGCGCCAGCAGCCAAGGGACTAGCGGGAGTCGGAATGAGCAGTTCTTC. Its translation: CASSQGTSGSRNEQFF.

The chain is built from TRBV29-1 and TRBJ2-1, with TRBD2 identical over 7 bases. With 4 bases clipped from V and 7 bases from J, the junction kept 10 bases outside the gene matches. The CDR3 is made up of 14 amino acids. CDR1 is SQVTM, CDR2 ANQGSEA, per germline. This chain's CDR3 is CSVVSGGSINEQFF. CDR3 DNA: TGCAGCGTTGTGTCTGGCGGGAGTATAAATGAGCAGTTCTTC.

The V gene is TRBV13, the J gene TRBJ1-1, with D unresolved. Germline CDR1 is PRHDT and CDR2 is FYEKMQ (reference sequence). Trimming left V 0 bases short and J 2 bases short, with 10 bases between. This CDR3 comprises 15 residues. The CDR3 sequence: CASSLGQLLNTEAFF. CDR3 DNA: TGTGCCAGCAGCTTAGGACAGCTCTTAAACACTGAAGCTTTCTTT.

This chain connects TRBV2 to TRBJ1-2; 7 bases fit TRBD1. The J segment lost 11 bases and the V segment lost 7 bases, leaving 22 bases of the junction unmatched. The CDR3 spans 16 residues. Germline CDR1 SNHLY, CDR2 FYNNEI. CDR3 bases: TGTGCCAGCAACATACACCAAATGGGGACAGCTATAAGGTACACCTTC. Its protein is CASNIHQMGTAIRYTF.

This chain uses TRBV5-1 with TRBJ2-7; D tentatively reads TRBD1 or TRBD2 (6 bases each). V lost 0 bases, J lost 9 bases, and 10 bases lay in between. The CDR3 runs to 12 residues. Germline-derived CDR1 and CDR2 are SGHRS and YFSETQ. CDR3 DNA: TGCGCCAGCAGCTTGGCAGGGGACTCGCAGTACTTC. Translation gives CASSLAGDSQYF.

The chain links TRBV30 to TRBJ2-5; 10 nucleotides align to TRBD2. Per germline, CDR1 GTSNPN and CDR2 SVGIG (reference sequence). V trimming: 3 bases; J trimming: 6 bases; junction bases outside the gene matches: 7. The CDR3 loop spans 14 amino acids. CDR3 sequence (DNA): TGTGCCTGGAGATCAGCGGGAGGGCCCAAGACCCAGTACTTC. Protein: CAWRSAGGPKTQYF. Based on the CDR3 plus reference TRBV30 and TRBJ2-5, the full variable domain is SQTIHQWPATLVQPVGSPLSLECTVEGTSNPNLYWYRQAAGRGLQLLFYSVGIGQISSEVPQNLSASRPQDRQFILSSKKLLLSDSGFYLCAWRSAGGPKTQYFGPGTRLLVL.

This chain links TRBV27 with TRBJ2-5; D not certain. V lost 4 bases and J lost 5, with 14 bases in between. The CDR3 loop spans 14 amino acids. Germline CDR1 reads MNHEY; CDR2 reads SMNVEV (reference sequence). CDR3 in amino acids: CASSSSGVPETQYF. DNA for the CDR3: TGTGCCAGCAGTTCCTCTGGGGTACCGGAGACCCAGTACTTC.

This chain joins TRBV2 and TRBJ2-3; D is perhaps TRBD2 (5 bases). V lost 11 bases to trimming and J lost 10 bases, with 19 bases between them. The CDR3 is 12 amino acids. Germline V gives CDR1 SNHLY, CDR2 FYNNEI. In nucleotides, the CDR3 is TGTGCCTCCCATGTCCGGGGTCTCCCGCAGTATTTT. Amino acid sequence: CASHVRGLPQYF.

The rearrangement uses TRBV29-1 and TRBJ1-4; the D is unclear. This CDR3 is built from 15 residues. Germline V gene lookup returns CDR1 SQVTM and CDR2 ANQGSEA. V lost 4 bases to trimming and J lost 7 bases, with 19 bases between them. As DNA, the CDR3 is TGCAGCGTTGTATCGTACGGTAAAGGTGGTGAAAAACTGTTTTTT. It encodes CSVVSYGKGGEKLFF. The full variable domain, with the rest looked up from reference TRBV29-1 and TRBJ1-4, is SAVISQKPSRDICQRGTSLTIQCQVDSQVTMMFWYRQQPGQSLTLIATANQGSEATYESGFVIDKFPISRPNLTFSTLTVSNMSPEDSSIYLCSVVSYGKGGEKLFFGSGTQLSVL.

This chain joins TRBV30 and TRBJ1-2, with TRBD1 matching 7 bases. CDR3 length equals 14 residues. Germline V lookup: CDR1 GTSNPN, CDR2 SVGIG (reference sequence). The V segment lost 3 bases and the J segment 2 bases; nucleotides outside the gene matches: 6. The CDR3 DNA follows: TGTGCCTGGAGATGGGGCAGGGGGAACTATGGCTACACCTTC. Protein product: CAWRWGRGNYGYTF.